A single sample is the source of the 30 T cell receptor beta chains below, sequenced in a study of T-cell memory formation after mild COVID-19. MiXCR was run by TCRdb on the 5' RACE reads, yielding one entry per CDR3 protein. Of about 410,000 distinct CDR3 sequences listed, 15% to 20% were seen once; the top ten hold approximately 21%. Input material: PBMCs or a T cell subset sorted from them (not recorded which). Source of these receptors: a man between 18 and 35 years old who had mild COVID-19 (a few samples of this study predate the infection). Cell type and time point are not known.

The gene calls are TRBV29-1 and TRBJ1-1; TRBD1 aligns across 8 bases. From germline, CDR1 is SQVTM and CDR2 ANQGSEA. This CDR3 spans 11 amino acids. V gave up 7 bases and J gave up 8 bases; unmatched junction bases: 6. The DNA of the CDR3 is TGCAGCGCGCGGACAGGGAAAGAAGCTTTCTTT. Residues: CSARTGKEAFF.

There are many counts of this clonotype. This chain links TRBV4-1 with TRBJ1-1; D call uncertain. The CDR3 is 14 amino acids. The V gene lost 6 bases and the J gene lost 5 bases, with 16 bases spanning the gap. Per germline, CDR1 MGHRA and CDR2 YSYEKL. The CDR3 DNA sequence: TGCGCCAGCAGAGGGCCCCTCCGTGGAACTGAAGCTTTCTTT. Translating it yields CASRGPLRGTEAFF.

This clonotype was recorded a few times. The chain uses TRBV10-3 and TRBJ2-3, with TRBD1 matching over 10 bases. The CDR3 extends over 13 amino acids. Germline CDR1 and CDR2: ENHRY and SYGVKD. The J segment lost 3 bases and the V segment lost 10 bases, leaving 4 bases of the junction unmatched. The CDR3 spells CATGTGETDTQYF. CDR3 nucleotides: TGTGCCACCGGGACAGGGGAAACAGATACGCAGTATTTT.

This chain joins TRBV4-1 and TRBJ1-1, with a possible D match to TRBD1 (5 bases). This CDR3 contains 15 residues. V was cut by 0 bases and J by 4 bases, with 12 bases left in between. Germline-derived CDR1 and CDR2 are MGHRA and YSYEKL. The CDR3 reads CASSQDGGAGTEAFF. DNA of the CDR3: TGCGCCAGCAGCCAAGATGGAGGGGCAGGCACTGAAGCTTTCTTT.

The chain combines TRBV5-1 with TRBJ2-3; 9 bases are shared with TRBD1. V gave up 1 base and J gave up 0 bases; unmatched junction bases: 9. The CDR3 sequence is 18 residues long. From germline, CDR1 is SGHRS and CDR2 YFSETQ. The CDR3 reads CASSLSRDRVSSTDTQYF. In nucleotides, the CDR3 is TGCGCCAGCAGCTTGTCCCGGGACAGGGTTTCTAGCACAGATACGCAGTATTTT.

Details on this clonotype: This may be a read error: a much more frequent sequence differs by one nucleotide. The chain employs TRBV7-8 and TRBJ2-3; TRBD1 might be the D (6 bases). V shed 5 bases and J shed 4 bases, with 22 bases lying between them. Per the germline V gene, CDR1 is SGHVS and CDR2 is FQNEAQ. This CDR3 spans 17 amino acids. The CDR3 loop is CASSLRRQRTGSDTQYF. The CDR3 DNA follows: TGTGCCAGCAGCCTACGCCGGCAGAGAACAGGGTCAGATACGCAGTATTTT.

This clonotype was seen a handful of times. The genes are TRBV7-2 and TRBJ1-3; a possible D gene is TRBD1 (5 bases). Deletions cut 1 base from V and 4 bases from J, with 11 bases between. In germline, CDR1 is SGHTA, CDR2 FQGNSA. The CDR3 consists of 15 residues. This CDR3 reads CASSLVRGGGNTIYF. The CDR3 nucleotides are TGTGCCAGCAGCTTAGTTAGGGGAGGCGGAAACACCATATATTTT.

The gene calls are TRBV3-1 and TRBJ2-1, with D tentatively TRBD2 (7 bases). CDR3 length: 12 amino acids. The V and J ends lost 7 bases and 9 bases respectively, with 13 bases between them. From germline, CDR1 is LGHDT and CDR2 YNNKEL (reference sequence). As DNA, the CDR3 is TGTGCCAGCAATAGGGGGGGACGTGAGCAGTTCTTC. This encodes CASNRGGREQFF.

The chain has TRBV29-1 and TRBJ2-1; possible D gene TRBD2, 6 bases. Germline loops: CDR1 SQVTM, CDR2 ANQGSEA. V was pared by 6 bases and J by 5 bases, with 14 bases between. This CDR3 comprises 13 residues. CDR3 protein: CSVGDFSNNEQFF. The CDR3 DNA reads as TGCAGCGTAGGGGACTTCTCTAACAATGAGCAGTTCTTC.

The CDR3 DNA reads as TGCGCCAGCAGCTTGGTGGGCCGCCAAGAGACCCAGTACTTC. This encodes CASSLVGRQETQYF. The chain joins TRBV5-1 to TRBJ2-5, with unresolved D. This CDR3 has 14 residues. Trimming stripped 0 bases from V and 1 base from J, with 7 bases between. Germline V gives CDR1 SGHRS, CDR2 YFSETQ.

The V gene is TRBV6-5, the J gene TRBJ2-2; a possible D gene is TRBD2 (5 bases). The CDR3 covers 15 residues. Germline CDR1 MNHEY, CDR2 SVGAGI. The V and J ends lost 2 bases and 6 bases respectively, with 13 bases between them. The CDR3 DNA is TGTGCCAGCAGTTACAGCGGATATTCCTCCGGGGAGCTGTTTTTT. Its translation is CASSYSGYSSGELFF.

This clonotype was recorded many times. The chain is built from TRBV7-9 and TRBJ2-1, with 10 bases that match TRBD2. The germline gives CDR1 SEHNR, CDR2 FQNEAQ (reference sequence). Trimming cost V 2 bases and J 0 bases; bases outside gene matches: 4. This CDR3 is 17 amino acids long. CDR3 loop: CASSLYSGGYSYNEQFF. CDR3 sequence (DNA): TGTGCCAGCAGCTTATATAGCGGGGGGTACTCCTACAATGAGCAGTTCTTC. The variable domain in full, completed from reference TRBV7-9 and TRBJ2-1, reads DTGVSQNPRHKITKRGQNVTFRCDPISEHNRLYWYRQTLGQGPEFLTYFQNEAQLEKSRLLSDRFSAERPKGSFSTLEIQRTEQGDSAMYLCASSLYSGGYSYNEQFFGPGTRLTVL.

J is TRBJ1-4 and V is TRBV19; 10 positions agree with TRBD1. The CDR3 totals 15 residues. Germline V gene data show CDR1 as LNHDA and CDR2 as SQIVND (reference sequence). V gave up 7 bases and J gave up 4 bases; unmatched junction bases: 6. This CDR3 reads CASTSGQGFNEKLFF. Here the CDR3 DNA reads TGTGCCAGTACCTCGGGACAGGGGTTTAATGAAAAACTGTTTTTT.

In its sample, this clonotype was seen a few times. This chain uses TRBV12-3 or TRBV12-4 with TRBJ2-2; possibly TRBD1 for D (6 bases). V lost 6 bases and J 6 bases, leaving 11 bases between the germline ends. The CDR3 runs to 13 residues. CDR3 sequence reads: CASRPGQSGELFF. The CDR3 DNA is TGTGCCAGCAGACCCGGACAGTCCGGGGAGCTGTTTTTT.

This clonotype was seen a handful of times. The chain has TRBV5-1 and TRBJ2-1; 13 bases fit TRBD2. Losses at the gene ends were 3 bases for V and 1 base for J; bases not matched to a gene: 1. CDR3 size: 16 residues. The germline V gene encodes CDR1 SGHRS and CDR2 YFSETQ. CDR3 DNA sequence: TGCGCCAGCAGCTCACTAGCGGGGGGGTCCTACAATGAGCAGTTCTTC. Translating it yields CASSSLAGGSYNEQFF.

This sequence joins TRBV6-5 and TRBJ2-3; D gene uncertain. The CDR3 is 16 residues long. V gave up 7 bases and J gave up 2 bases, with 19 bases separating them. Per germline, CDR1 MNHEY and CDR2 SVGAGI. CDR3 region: CASKPRSSTLTDTQYF. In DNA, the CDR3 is TGTGCCAGCAAACCAAGGAGCTCGACTCTCACAGATACGCAGTATTTT.

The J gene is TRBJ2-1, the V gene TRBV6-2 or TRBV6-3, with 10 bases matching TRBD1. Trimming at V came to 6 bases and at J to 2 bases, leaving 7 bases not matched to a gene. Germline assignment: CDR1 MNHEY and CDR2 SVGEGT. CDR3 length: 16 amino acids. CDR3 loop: CASSRDRGTTYNEQFF. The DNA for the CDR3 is TGTGCCAGCAGCCGGGACAGGGGAACTACCTACAATGAGCAGTTCTTC.

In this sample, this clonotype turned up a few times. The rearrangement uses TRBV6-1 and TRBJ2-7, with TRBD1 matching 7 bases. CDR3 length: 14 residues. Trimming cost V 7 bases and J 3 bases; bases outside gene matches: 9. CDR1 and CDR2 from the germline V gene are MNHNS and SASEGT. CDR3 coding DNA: TGTGCCAGCACCGAGACAGGGTTACTCTACGAGCAGTACTTC. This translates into CASTETGLLYEQYF.

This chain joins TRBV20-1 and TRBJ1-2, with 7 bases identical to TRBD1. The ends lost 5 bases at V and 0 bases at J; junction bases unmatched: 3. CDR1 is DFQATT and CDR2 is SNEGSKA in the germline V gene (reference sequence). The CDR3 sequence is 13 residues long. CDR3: CSALDRANYGYTF. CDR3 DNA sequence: TGCAGTGCTCTCGACAGGGCTAACTATGGCTACACCTTC.

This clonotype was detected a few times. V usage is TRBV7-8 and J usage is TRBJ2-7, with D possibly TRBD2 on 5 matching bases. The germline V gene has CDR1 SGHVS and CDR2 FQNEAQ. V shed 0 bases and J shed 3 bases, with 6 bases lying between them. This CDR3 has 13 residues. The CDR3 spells CASSLAGVYEQYV. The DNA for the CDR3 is TGTGCCAGCAGCTTAGCCGGGGTCTACGAGCAGTACGTC.

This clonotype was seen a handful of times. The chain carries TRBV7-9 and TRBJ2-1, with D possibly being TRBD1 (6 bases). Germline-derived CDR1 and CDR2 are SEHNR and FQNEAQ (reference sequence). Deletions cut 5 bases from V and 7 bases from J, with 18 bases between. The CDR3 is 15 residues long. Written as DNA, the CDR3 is TGTGCCAGCAGCCCGCAGGGGTTCAGGAGAAATGAGCAGTTCTTC. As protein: CASSPQGFRRNEQFF.

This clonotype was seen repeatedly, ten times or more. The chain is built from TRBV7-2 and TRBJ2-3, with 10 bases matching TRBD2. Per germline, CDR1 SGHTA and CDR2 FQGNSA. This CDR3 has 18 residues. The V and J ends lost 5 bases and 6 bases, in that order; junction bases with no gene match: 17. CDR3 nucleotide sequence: TGTGCCAGCAGCCCCCCCCAACGAGCGGGGGGGCGTTCGGATACGCAGTATTTT. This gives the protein CASSPPQRAGGRSDTQYF.

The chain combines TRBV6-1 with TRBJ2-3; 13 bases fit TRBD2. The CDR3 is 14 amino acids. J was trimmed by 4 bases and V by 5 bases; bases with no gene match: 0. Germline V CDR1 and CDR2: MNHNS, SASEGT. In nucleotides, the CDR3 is TGTGCCAGCAGTACTAGCGGGGGGGCAGATACGCAGTATTTT. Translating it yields CASSTSGGADTQYF.

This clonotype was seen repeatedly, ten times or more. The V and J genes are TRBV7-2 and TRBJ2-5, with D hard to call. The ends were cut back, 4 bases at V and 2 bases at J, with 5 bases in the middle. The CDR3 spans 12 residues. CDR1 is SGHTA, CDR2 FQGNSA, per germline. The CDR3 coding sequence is TGTGCCAGCAGCTCCAGACAAGAGACCCAGTACTTC. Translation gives CASSSRQETQYF. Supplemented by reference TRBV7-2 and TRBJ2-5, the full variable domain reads GAGVSQSPSNKVTEKGKDVELRCDPISGHTALYWYRQSLGQGLEFLIYFQGNSAPDKSGLPSDRFSAERTGGSVSTLTIQRTQQEDSAVYLCASSSRQETQYFGPGTRLLVL.

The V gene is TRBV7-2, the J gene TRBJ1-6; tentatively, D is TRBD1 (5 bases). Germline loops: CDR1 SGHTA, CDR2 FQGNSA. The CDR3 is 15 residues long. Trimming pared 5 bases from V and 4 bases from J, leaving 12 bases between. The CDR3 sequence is CASSPLGGYNSPLHF. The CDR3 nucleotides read TGTGCCAGCAGCCCCCTGGGGGGATATAATTCACCCCTCCACTTT.

CDR3 DNA sequence: TGTGCCAGCAGTTACGACCTAGCGGGGCTCAACAATGAGCAGTTCTTC. This codes for CASSYDLAGLNNEQFF. V usage is TRBV6-5 and J usage is TRBJ2-1, with TRBD2 identical over 9 bases. CDR1 MNHEY and CDR2 SVGAGI come from the germline V gene. Trimming at V came to 2 bases and at J to 5 bases, leaving 7 bases not matched to a gene. The CDR3 is made up of 16 amino acids.

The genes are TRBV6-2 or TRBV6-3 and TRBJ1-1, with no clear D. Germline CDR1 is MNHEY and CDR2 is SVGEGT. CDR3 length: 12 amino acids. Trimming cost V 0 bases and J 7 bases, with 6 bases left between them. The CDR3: CASSYSTGEAFF. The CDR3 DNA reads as TGTGCCAGCAGTTACTCAACCGGTGAAGCTTTCTTT.

The CDR3 coding sequence is TGTGCCAGTAGTCGACAGGTGGTTGACTATGGCTACACCTTC. Translation: CASSRQVVDYGYTF. The chain carries TRBV19 and TRBJ1-2; tentatively, D is TRBD1 (6 bases). The germline V gene encodes CDR1 LNHDA and CDR2 SQIVND (reference sequence). CDR3 length: 14 amino acids. V gave up 5 bases and J gave up 3 bases, with 13 bases separating them.

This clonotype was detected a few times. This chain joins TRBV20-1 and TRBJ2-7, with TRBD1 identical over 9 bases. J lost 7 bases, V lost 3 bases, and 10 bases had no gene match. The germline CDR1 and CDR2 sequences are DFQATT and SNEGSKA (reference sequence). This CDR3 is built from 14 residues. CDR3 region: CSARVWGQGGEQYV. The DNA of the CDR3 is TGCAGTGCTAGGGTCTGGGGACAGGGAGGTGAGCAGTACGTC.

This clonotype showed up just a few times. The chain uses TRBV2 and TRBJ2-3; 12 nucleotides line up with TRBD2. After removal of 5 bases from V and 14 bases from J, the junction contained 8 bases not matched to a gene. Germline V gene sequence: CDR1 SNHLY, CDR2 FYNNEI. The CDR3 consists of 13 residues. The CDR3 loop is CASSWTSGVMGYF. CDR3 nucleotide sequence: TGTGCCAGCAGTTGGACTAGCGGGGTGATGGGGTATTTT.